What follows is one TCR beta chain and its context. Its cognate antigen is unknown. The CDR3 extends over 13 amino acids. CDR1 is MNHEY and CDR2 is SVGAGI in the germline V gene. V was cut by 10 bases and J by 8 bases, with 17 bases left in between. The PCR made use of 60 Vbeta and 13 Jbeta primers. As processed by the authors: An analysis that came later counted approximately 76 million unique TCR beta chains, approximately 10 million shared. Clones were sequenced by immunoSEQ multiplex PCR, and TCRdb holds only the in-frame ones, with some missing. The V and J calls and clone size are taken from that table; D and trimming were inferred from the DNA. Of roughly 170,000 clones detected, approximately 81% appear once; the ten largest clones hold approximately 0.8%. The sample belongs to a study of cytomegalovirus exposure and HLA in healthy donors. General study points: Only CMV serostatus was available as immune exposure information.

The sequence was obtained from a woman under 30 in good health and CMV-seronegative. The specimen was PBMCs. This sequence joins TRBV6-5 and TRBJ1-4; D is possibly TRBD1 (6 bases). CDR3 nucleotides: TGTGCCACCAAGGGGCAGGGGCTGGAAAAACTGTTTTTT. Translating it yields CATKGQGLEKLFF.